The present TCR beta chain was sequenced within a study of tumor-infiltrating lymphocytes in oesophageal squamous cell carcinoma. Each CDR3 protein is one row after TCRdb ran MiXCR on the PCR reads. The sample shows around 12,000 distinct CDR3 sequences, 45% to 55% of them seen only once. CDR1 and CDR2 (germline): SGHTA, FQGNSA. CDR3 length equals 13 residues. This chain uses TRBV7-2 with TRBJ2-5; no reliable D call. The J call may be in error: the DNA end matches TRBJ2-7 better. The receptor was isolated from a male donor with esophageal squamous cell carcinoma. The sample consisted of normal esophageal tissue next to the tumor. The CDR3 DNA follows: TGTGCCAGCAGCTTGGGCCGCATCTACGAGCAGTACTTC. This encodes CASSLGRIYEQYF.